Each of the 30 T cell receptor beta chains below was sequenced from the same sample in a study of human T cells and chemical hapten exposure. TCRdb re-analysed the RACE reads in MiXCR, keeping a single row per CDR3 protein. The sample includes 45,000 to 65,000 distinct CDR3 sequences, 9.5% to 10% of them seen just once. As for time point: pre-sensitization, week 0. The treatment denotes: therapeutic diphenylcyclopropenone sensitization with weekly scalp DPC. The sample consisted of whole blood, taken in connection with sensitization to the hapten diphenylcyclopropenone (DPC). The receptor source for this set is a man aged 40-55 years with alopecia areata. Some clones in this sample may be carry-over from other donors' samples.

The V gene is TRBV11-2, the J gene TRBJ1-1, with D unresolved. Germline assignment: CDR1 SGHAT and CDR2 FQNNGV. The CDR3 is 13 amino acids. Trimming removed 3 bases at V and 3 bases at J, with 8 bases between. Here the CDR3 DNA reads TGTGCCAGCAGCTTCCTAAGGGACACTGAAGCTTTCTTT. Translated: CASSFLRDTEAFF.

The CDR3 DNA sequence: TGTGCCAGCAGCGAGGGGGACAGGGACACCGGGGAGCTGTTTTTT. The encoded protein is CASSEGDRDTGELFF. The chain links TRBV9 to TRBJ2-2; 9 nucleotides match TRBD1. This CDR3 has 15 amino acids. V trimming: 3 bases; J trimming: 3 bases; junction bases outside the gene matches: 3. CDR1 SGDLS and CDR2 YYNGEE come from the germline V gene.

The CDR3 nucleotides read TGTGCCAGCAGGAGCTACTCCTACGAGCAGTACTTC. This sequence encodes CASRSYSYEQYF. The chain carries TRBV6-2 or TRBV6-3 and TRBJ2-7; D gene uncertain. V was pared by 6 bases and J by 0 bases, with 6 bases between. Per the germline V gene, CDR1 is MNHEY and CDR2 is SVGEGT. The length of the CDR3 is 12 residues.

This clonotype occurred a few times. The chain carries TRBV20-1 and TRBJ1-3; 9 bases map to TRBD1. This CDR3 region has 15 residues. Germline trimming cut 3 bases from V and 0 bases from J; bases unmatched to any gene: 3. From germline, CDR1 is DFQATT and CDR2 SNEGSKA (reference sequence). The CDR3 spells CSASDRGSSGNTIYF. CDR3 nucleotides: TGCAGTGCTAGTGACAGGGGGAGCTCTGGAAACACCATATATTTT.

In the case of this clonotype: A much larger clone sits a single nucleotide away, making a read error possible. The chain couples TRBV5-1 to TRBJ1-4; perhaps TRBD1 as D (5 bases). This CDR3 spans 15 amino acids. V lost 4 bases and J lost 7, with 17 bases in between. The germline V gene has CDR1 SGHRS and CDR2 YFSETQ. Here the CDR3 DNA reads TGCGCCAGCAGCCCCGACAGAAGTTGGATTGAAAAACTGTTTTTT. Translation: CASSPDRSWIEKLFF. The full variable domain, in which reference TRBV5-1 and TRBJ1-4 provide the parts outside the CDR3, is KAGVTQTPRYLIKTRGQQVTLSCSPISGHRSVSWYQQTPGQGLQFLFEYFSETQRNKGNFPGRFSGRQFSNSRSEMNVSTLELGDSALYLCASSPDRSWIEKLFFGSGTQLSVL.

The chain couples TRBV20-1 to TRBJ2-1; 7 bases match TRBD2. V dropped 3 bases and J dropped 6; count of bases not matched to a gene: 8. CDR3 length: 14 residues. The germline CDR1 and CDR2 sequences are DFQATT and SNEGSKA (reference sequence). CDR3 loop: CSASKRRESNEQFF. For the CDR3, the DNA is TGCAGTGCTAGTAAGCGGCGGGAGAGCAATGAGCAGTTCTTC.

This clonotype occurred many times. The chain employs TRBV7-3 and TRBJ2-1; 8 nucleotides match TRBD2. CDR3 length: 16 amino acids. Per germline, CDR1 SGHTA and CDR2 FQGTGA. With 0 bases clipped from V and 5 bases from J, the junction kept 6 bases outside the gene matches. The CDR3 DNA is TGTGCCAGCAGCTTAACTGGCGGGAGGAGAAACAATGAGCAGTTCTTC. Residues: CASSLTGGRRNNEQFF.

In its sample, this clonotype was seen a few times. This chain connects TRBV28 to TRBJ2-3; 9 nucleotides align to TRBD2. CDR1 and CDR2 (germline): MDHEN, SYDVKM. The V and J ends lost 5 bases and 2 bases, in that order; junction bases with no gene match: 8. The length of the CDR3 is 16 residues. CDR3 residues: CASSPPSGRPTDTQYF. The CDR3 DNA reads TGTGCCAGCAGTCCCCCCAGCGGGAGGCCCACAGATACGCAGTATTTT.

This clonotype was counted a few times. The chain's CDR3 is CSATQGAVGAFF. The CDR3 DNA sequence: TGCAGTGCCACACAGGGGGCGGTCGGAGCTTTCTTT. The rearrangement joins TRBV20-1 to TRBJ1-1; 9 bases fit TRBD1. Germline CDR1 is DFQATT and CDR2 is SNEGSKA (reference sequence). V shed 6 bases, J shed 10 bases, and the junction held 9 bases outside the gene matches. The CDR3 totals 12 residues.

This chain uses TRBV5-1 with TRBJ2-4; D gene ambiguous. The CDR3 length is 16 residues. Per germline, CDR1 SGHRS and CDR2 YFSETQ. Trimming took 0 bases from V and 0 from J, leaving 10 bases between them. CDR3 nucleotides: TGCGCCAGCAGCTTGGTAGTCTCCTCAGCCAAAAACATTCAGTACTTC. Its protein is CASSLVVSSAKNIQYF.

The chain combines TRBV5-1 with TRBJ2-7; D might be TRBD1 (6 bases). Germline CDR1 reads SGHRS; CDR2 reads YFSETQ. V was cut by 0 bases and J by 2 bases, with 9 bases left in between. This CDR3 is built from 14 residues. The CDR3 nucleotides are TGCGCCAGCAGCTTGGGGGGGCGCGCCTACGAGCAGTACTTC. As protein: CASSLGGRAYEQYF.

This clonotype was counted once. With a much larger clone just one base away, this may be a read error. This sequence joins TRBV6-2 or TRBV6-3 and TRBJ1-2; D ambiguous. This CDR3 spans 14 amino acids. The V gene's germline CDR1 is MNHEY and CDR2 SVGEGT. CDR3 bases: TGTGCCAGCTGTTACCTGACAACTAACTATGGCTACACCTTC. Protein product: CASCYLTTNYGYTF.

V is TRBV5-4 and J is TRBJ2-5; 8 bases match TRBD1. Per germline, CDR1 SGHNT and CDR2 YYREEE (reference sequence). The V and J ends lost 4 bases and 2 bases, in that order; junction bases with no gene match: 4. This CDR3 has 14 amino acids. As DNA, the CDR3 is TGTGCCAGCAGCGCGGGACAGGCACAAGAGACCCAGTACTTC. Protein sequence: CASSAGQAQETQYF.

The V call is TRBV6-2 or TRBV6-3, the J call TRBJ2-5, with 7 bases identical to TRBD1. CDR3 length: 16 amino acids. CDR1 and CDR2 from the germline V gene are MNHEY and SVGEGT. V shed 5 bases, J shed 0 bases, and the junction held 9 bases outside the gene matches. The CDR3 DNA sequence: TGTGCCAGCAGTACCTGGGACAGTTGGTACCAAGAGACCCAGTACTTC. Residues: CASSTWDSWYQETQYF.

By proportion, this clonotype is medium-sized. CDR3 nucleotide sequence: TGTGCCAGCAGCCCCCGCCTCCGGGAGGGCCCCAATGAGCAGTTCTTC. Translation gives CASSPRLREGPNEQFF. This chain links TRBV7-8 with TRBJ2-1, with TRBD2 matching 8 bases. The CDR3 contains 16 residues. Germline values: CDR1 SGHVS, CDR2 FQNEAQ. V gave up 5 bases and J gave up 6 bases; unmatched junction bases: 12.

The rearrangement links TRBV6-2 or TRBV6-3 to TRBJ2-3, with TRBD2 matching 9 bases. Per germline, CDR1 MNHEY and CDR2 SVGEGT. The CDR3 is 18 residues long. The V segment lost 3 bases and the J segment 5 bases; nucleotides outside the gene matches: 15. Here the CDR3 DNA reads TGTGCCAGCAGTTATTCCCCCGCGGGAGGGCCGTGGAGAGATACGCAGTATTTT. It codes for CASSYSPAGGPWRDTQYF.

This clonotype has more than one count but fewer than ten. The chain links TRBV3-1 to TRBJ1-1, with D uncertain. Germline V gene data show CDR1 as LGHDT and CDR2 as YNNKEL (reference sequence). The CDR3 runs to 11 residues. Trimming cost V 1 base and J 7 bases, with 4 bases left between them. This chain's CDR3 is CASSQGGEAFF. DNA of the CDR3: TGTGCCAGCAGCCAAGGAGGTGAAGCTTTCTTT.

This rearrangement joins TRBV20-1 to TRBJ2-2; D possibly matches TRBD1 or TRBD2 (6 bases each). Trimming cost V 6 bases and J 3 bases, with 17 bases left between them. Germline V gene lookup returns CDR1 DFQATT and CDR2 SNEGSKA (reference sequence). CDR3 length equals 15 residues. The CDR3 region is CSAKHSRGDTGELFF. The CDR3 DNA reads as TGCAGTGCAAAACACTCGAGGGGGGACACCGGGGAGCTGTTTTTT.

This clonotype showed up just a few times. The J gene is TRBJ1-1, the V gene TRBV30; maybe TRBD1 (5 bases). Germline-derived CDR1 and CDR2 are GTSNPN and SVGIG (reference sequence). This CDR3 has 14 amino acids. V was trimmed by 0 bases and J by 1 base, leaving 9 bases between them. The DNA for the CDR3 is TGTGCCTGGAGTGTTGGAAGGGGGAACACTGAAGCTTTCTTT. Residues: CAWSVGRGNTEAFF. The variable domain in full, with the rest retrieved from reference TRBV30 and TRBJ1-1, is SQTIHQWPATLVQPVGSPLSLECTVEGTSNPNLYWYRQAAGRGLQLLFYSVGIGQISSEVPQNLSASRPQDRQFILSSKKLLLSDSGFYLCAWSVGRGNTEAFFGQGTRLTVV.

The V call is TRBV7-2, the J call TRBJ2-1, with D uncertain. The CDR3 length is 15 residues. Trimming took 1 base from V and 5 from J, leaving 12 bases between them. CDR1 and CDR2 from the germline V gene are SGHTA and FQGNSA. In DNA, the CDR3 is TGTGCCAGCAGCTTAGTCAATAGGGCAGACAATGAGCAGTTCTTC. Its protein product is CASSLVNRADNEQFF.

This clonotype was found many times. The V gene is TRBV6-6, the J gene TRBJ2-5, with D tentatively TRBD1 (5 bases). The CDR3 runs to 16 residues. Germline CDR1 MNHNY, CDR2 SVGAGI (reference sequence). V was trimmed by 0 bases and J by 0 bases, leaving 11 bases between them. This CDR3 is CASSYSGQEYQETQYF. The CDR3 DNA is TGTGCCAGCAGTTACTCGGGGCAGGAATACCAAGAGACCCAGTACTTC.

This clonotype showed up many times. The chain carries TRBV3-1 and TRBJ1-1; D not resolved. Between the trimmed V and J ends, which lost 1 base and 0 bases, there was a span of 12 bases. The CDR3 has 16 amino acids. Germline V gene lookup returns CDR1 LGHDT and CDR2 YNNKEL (reference sequence). The CDR3 loop is CASSQVGMGMNTEAFF. The CDR3, as DNA: TGTGCCAGCAGCCAAGTAGGTATGGGAATGAACACTGAAGCTTTCTTT.

This clonotype has a handful of counts. The V gene is TRBV12-3 or TRBV12-4, the J gene TRBJ2-1, with unresolved D. V lost 3 bases, J lost 2 bases, and 11 bases lay in between. The length of the CDR3 is 15 residues. CDR3 nucleotide sequence: TGTGCCAGCAGTTTGGCCCCACGTACCTACAATGAGCAGTTCTTC. Its protein product is CASSLAPRTYNEQFF.

Many counts were recorded for this clonotype. CDR3 DNA sequence: TGTGCCAGCAGTCCTACTAGCGGGAGTCACAATGAGCAGTTCTTC. This translates into CASSPTSGSHNEQFF. V usage is TRBV6-4 and J usage is TRBJ2-1; 11 bases agree with TRBD2. After removal of 5 bases from V and 5 bases from J, the junction contained 5 bases not matched to a gene. The CDR3 sequence is 15 residues long. Germline values: CDR1 MRHNA, CDR2 SNTAGT.

This clonotype was detected many times. The chain couples TRBV11-2 to TRBJ2-7, with TRBD2 matching over 7 bases. Germline V lookup: CDR1 SGHAT, CDR2 FQNNGV. Trimming took 3 bases from V and 4 from J; bases not matched to a gene: 9. This CDR3 region has 15 residues. CDR3 nucleotides: TGTGCCAGCAGCTTGGGTAGGAGAGCGGGGTACGAGCAGTACTTC. Translated: CASSLGRRAGYEQYF.

This clonotype was found many times. The rearrangement uses TRBV5-1 and TRBJ2-2; TRBD2 aligns across 14 bases. Unmatched junction bases numbered 1, after V lost 0 bases and J lost 3 bases. There are 17 residues in the CDR3. Germline values: CDR1 SGHRS, CDR2 YFSETQ. For the CDR3, the DNA is TGCGCCAGCAGCTTGGGGGGACTAGCGGGAGACACCGGGGAGCTGTTTTTT. This sequence encodes CASSLGGLAGDTGELFF.

The sample holds a few counts of this clonotype. V is TRBV7-6 and J is TRBJ2-1, with 11 bases fitting TRBD2. CDR3 size: 16 residues. The germline CDR1 and CDR2 sequences are SGHVS and FNYEAQ. After removal of 5 bases from V and 7 bases from J, the junction contained 10 bases not matched to a gene. The CDR3 DNA is TGTGCCAGCAGCATCCGTGGGACTAGCGGAGCTAATGAGCAGTTCTTC. This translates into CASSIRGTSGANEQFF.

This clonotype was observed at least ten times. The CDR3 DNA sequence: TGTGCCAGTAGATCCCTAGCTGGGGGTGGATACAATGAGCAGTTCTTC. Its translation: CASRSLAGGGYNEQFF. The rearrangement joins TRBV19 to TRBJ2-1; D may be TRBD1 or TRBD2 (5 bases each). Trimming removed 6 bases from V and 4 bases from J, with 19 bases in between. Germline V CDR1 and CDR2: LNHDA, SQIVND (reference sequence). The CDR3 runs 16 residues.

This clonotype was detected many times. The chain links TRBV5-4 to TRBJ1-1; no clear D gene. Per germline, CDR1 SGHNT and CDR2 YYREEE (reference sequence). The length of the CDR3 is 13 residues. Trimming pared 0 bases from V and 5 bases from J, leaving 8 bases between. For the CDR3, the DNA is TGTGCCAGCAGCTTGGAAGCTCGGACTGAAGCTTTCTTT. Amino acids: CASSLEARTEAFF.

This clonotype was seen more than once but under ten times. This chain links TRBV20-1 with TRBJ2-3; D is unclear. This CDR3 has 10 amino acids. Germline V gene sequence: CDR1 DFQATT, CDR2 SNEGSKA (reference sequence). V gave up 3 bases and J gave up 6 bases, with 4 bases separating them. DNA for the CDR3: TGCAGTGCTAGCCTCGATACGCAGTATTTT. This sequence encodes CSASLDTQYF.